The 26 T cell receptor beta chains below all came from one sample that was sequenced in a study of CD8+ T cells in alopecia areata. The authors extracted RNA and reverse transcribed it into cDNA as the sequencing template. Clones were read by immunoSEQ multiplex PCR, and TCRdb kept only the in-frame ones, dropping some. The repertoire holds more than 150,000 clones, with 50% to 60% as singletons. The sample in question was CD4+ T cells sorted from blood, obtained at week 0. These receptors were collected from a human donor with alopecia areata.

The J gene is TRBJ1-6, the V gene TRBV4-2, with 7 bases lining up with TRBD1. The germline CDR1 and CDR2 sequences are LGHNA and YNFKEQ. V was pared by 1 base and J by 13 bases, with 10 bases of the junction left unmatched. The CDR3 spans 15 residues. CDR3 nucleotides: TGTGCCAGCAGCCAAGGGGAGGGACAGTCAACGCCCCTCCACTTT. Amino acids: CASSQGEGQSTPLHF.

In this sample, this clone turned up a few times. V and J are TRBV5-6 and TRBJ1-1; D possibly corresponds to TRBD1 (5 bases). Germline-derived CDR1 and CDR2 are SGHDT and YYEEEE. This CDR3 has 13 amino acids. V shed 4 bases and J shed 8 bases, with 15 bases lying between them. CDR3 sequence reads: CASSRLGGAEAFF. CDR3 nucleotides: TGTGCCAGCAGCAGGTTGGGGGGAGCCGAAGCTTTCTTT.

The chain couples TRBV7-9 to TRBJ2-1, with 10 nucleotides matching TRBD2. The germline V gene has CDR1 SEHNR and CDR2 FQNEAQ (reference sequence). The ends lost 5 bases at V and 5 bases at J; junction bases unmatched: 6. The CDR3 has 15 amino acids. The CDR3, as DNA: TGTGCCAGCAGCCCCGGGACTAGCGTTAACAATGAGCAGTTCTTC. Translation: CASSPGTSVNNEQFF.

V gene TRBV4-1 combines with J gene TRBJ1-5; D is uncertain. The CDR3 sequence is 15 residues long. CDR1 and CDR2 (germline): MGHRA, YSYEKL. V shed 1 base and J shed 5 bases, with 12 bases lying between them. The CDR3 loop reads CASSQGFRGDQPQHF. The DNA of the CDR3 is TGCGCCAGCAGCCAAGGGTTCAGAGGTGATCAGCCCCAGCATTTT.

The V and J genes are TRBV12-5 and TRBJ1-3, with D perhaps matching TRBD1 (5 bases). The V gene lost 1 base and the J gene lost 4 bases, with 14 bases spanning the gap. The germline CDR1 and CDR2 sequences are LGHNT and FRNRAP. The CDR3 consists of 16 residues. CDR3 coding DNA: TGTGCTAGTGGTTTGGGCCGCAGGGACCCGGGAAACACCATATATTTT. It encodes CASGLGRRDPGNTIYF.

This chain links TRBV2 with TRBJ2-3; the match to TRBD2 covers 13 bases. Germline loops: CDR1 SNHLY, CDR2 FYNNEI. V shed 6 bases, J shed 7 bases, and the junction held 10 bases outside the gene matches. This CDR3 has 16 residues. CDR3 protein: CASSAELAGGRNTQYF. DNA of the CDR3: TGTGCCAGCAGCGCCGAACTAGCGGGGGGGCGGAATACGCAGTATTTT.

This clone has just a few counts. The chain joins TRBV12-2 to TRBJ2-7; TRBD1 is the table's D call, not checked against the DNA. TRBV12-2 is a recognized pseudogene. This CDR3 spans 15 amino acids. This CDR3 reads CASRLARQGIYEQYF. CDR3 DNA sequence: TGTGCAAGTCGCTTAGCGAGGCAGGGGATCTACGAGCAGTACTTC.

The chain couples TRBV12-5 to TRBJ1-3; D is undetermined. This CDR3 region has 15 residues. Trimming left V 6 bases short and J 3 bases short, with 15 bases between. CDR1 is LGHNT and CDR2 is FRNRAP in the germline V gene. CDR3 region: CASGSSRSVGNTIYF. The CDR3 region has the DNA TGTGCTAGTGGCTCCTCCCGCAGCGTTGGAAACACCATATATTTT.

The chain uses TRBV29-1 and TRBJ2-1; 7 positions agree with TRBD2. In germline, CDR1 is SQVTM, CDR2 ANQGSEA. The CDR3 covers 13 residues. J lost 4 bases, V lost 7 bases, and 7 bases had no gene match. The CDR3 is CSARWGGYNEQFF. The CDR3 nucleotides are TGCAGCGCCCGTTGGGGGGGGTACAATGAGCAGTTCTTC.

V gene TRBV2 combines with J gene TRBJ2-3, with D possibly being TRBD2 (5 bases). The V gene lost 6 bases and the J gene lost 6 bases, with 7 bases spanning the gap. The CDR3 covers 11 residues. Germline V gene data show CDR1 as SNHLY and CDR2 as FYNNEI. This CDR3 reads CASRQRDTQYF. The DNA of the CDR3 is TGTGCCAGCAGGCAGCGGGATACGCAGTATTTT.

J is TRBJ2-5 and V is TRBV5-1, with TRBD1 as a possible D gene (5 bases). The CDR3 contains 13 residues. Germline lookup yields CDR1 SGHRS and CDR2 YFSETQ. V lost 6 bases and J 5 bases, leaving 14 bases between the germline ends. CDR3 amino acids: CASNRDSRETQYF. The CDR3 region has the DNA TGCGCCAGCAACCGCGACAGTCGGGAGACCCAGTACTTC.

This rearrangement joins TRBV7-2 to TRBJ1-1; D is uncertain. V was trimmed by 2 bases and J by 6 bases, leaving 19 bases between them. The CDR3 has 16 residues. In germline, CDR1 is SGHTA, CDR2 FQGNSA. The CDR3 DNA reads as TGTGCCAGCAGCTTACCGAAGGAAGGCCGTCCGGCTGAAGCTTTCTTT. It translates to CASSLPKEGRPAEAFF. The full variable domain, in which reference TRBV7-2 and TRBJ1-1 provide the parts outside the CDR3, is GAGVSQSPSNKVTEKGKDVELRCDPISGHTALYWYRQSLGQGLEFLIYFQGNSAPDKSGLPSDRFSAERTGGSVSTLTIQRTQQEDSAVYLCASSLPKEGRPAEAFFGQGTRLTVV.

V and J are TRBV7-8 and TRBJ1-1, with D maybe TRBD1 (6 bases). Per the germline V gene, CDR1 is SGHVS and CDR2 is FQNEAQ. CDR3 size: 14 residues. V was cut by 5 bases and J by 2 bases, with 12 bases left in between. For the CDR3, the DNA is TGTGCCAGCAGCCGACAGGCCCCCAACACTGAAGCTTTCTTT. It yields the protein CASSRQAPNTEAFF.

The rearrangement links TRBV10-3 to TRBJ1-2; the match to TRBD1 covers 8 bases. V lost 9 bases to trimming and J lost 7 bases; unmatched junction nucleotides: 10. The CDR3 runs 13 residues. From germline, CDR1 is ENHRY and CDR2 SYGVKD. The CDR3 region is CAIQTDRGGGYTF. CDR3 coding DNA: TGTGCCATTCAAACTGACAGGGGAGGTGGCTACACCTTC.

This clone was recorded a few times. The chain carries TRBV29-1 and TRBJ1-3; no clear D. The CDR3 has 17 residues. CDR1 is SQVTM, CDR2 ANQGSEA, per germline. V lost 2 bases, J lost 3 bases, and 20 bases lay in between. DNA for the CDR3: TGCAGCGTTGAAACCCCCGTCGGGATGTCTCGTGGAAACACCATATATTTT. Amino acids: CSVETPVGMSRGNTIYF.

Of note for this clone: At the DNA level, this CDR3 is encoded by other sequences in the same sample as well. The chain recombines TRBV10-3 with TRBJ1-5; D gene ambiguous. The CDR3 consists of 14 residues. Germline V gene data show CDR1 as ENHRY and CDR2 as SYGVKD. Trimming left V 3 bases short and J 4 bases short, with 10 bases between. As DNA, the CDR3 is TGTGCCATCAGTGAAGGGCAGGTTAATCAGCCCCAGCATTTT. Translation gives CAISEGQVNQPQHF.

The rearrangement uses TRBV5-1 and TRBJ2-5, with TRBD1 matching 7 bases. The germline gives CDR1 SGHRS, CDR2 YFSETQ. The V and J ends lost 4 bases and 3 bases, in that order; junction bases with no gene match: 3. There are 13 residues in the CDR3. The chain's CDR3 is CASSIDREETQYF. CDR3 nucleotide sequence: TGCGCCAGCAGCATCGACAGGGAAGAGACCCAGTACTTC.

The CDR3 region is CASRTAGASQETQYF. For the CDR3, the DNA is TGTGCCAGCAGGACAGCGGGGGCTAGTCAAGAGACCCAGTACTTC. This chain uses TRBV7-9 with TRBJ2-5; 8 bases match TRBD2. After removal of 6 bases from V and 2 bases from J, the junction contained 8 bases not matched to a gene. The CDR3 has 15 residues. CDR1 SEHNR and CDR2 FQNEAQ come from the germline V gene (reference sequence).

Concerning this clone: The CDR3 does not close with the conserved phenylalanine or tryptophan, likely indicating a read error. V usage is TRBV15 and J usage is TRBJ2-3; tentative D call: TRBD2 (6 bases). Germline CDR1 LNHNV, CDR2 YYDKDF (reference sequence). Trimming took off 7 bases at V and 0 bases at J, with 14 bases between the two ends. The CDR3 covers 15 residues. The CDR3 region is CATTIGGDSTDTQYL. The CDR3 coding sequence is TGTGCCACCACTATTGGAGGGGATAGCACAGATACGCAGTATCTT.

The chain employs TRBV5-1 and TRBJ1-1; unclear D gene. The CDR3 is 15 residues long. The V and J ends lost 1 base and 1 base respectively, with 11 bases between them. Per germline, CDR1 SGHRS and CDR2 YFSETQ. CDR3 sequence reads: CASSLLQSKNTEAFF. The CDR3 DNA reads as TGCGCCAGCAGCTTGCTCCAGTCGAAGAACACTGAAGCTTTCTTT. Using reference TRBV5-1 and TRBJ1-1 for the parts outside the CDR3, the full variable domain is KAGVTQTPRYLIKTRGQQVTLSCSPISGHRSVSWYQQTPGQGLQFLFEYFSETQRNKGNFPGRFSGRQFSNSRSEMNVSTLELGDSALYLCASSLLQSKNTEAFFGQGTRLTVV.

With regard to this clone: A read error may produce the germline difference seen at one junction end. The rearrangement links TRBV19 to TRBJ1-1; possibly TRBD1 for D (5 bases). The CDR3 extends over 15 amino acids. Germline CDR1 reads LNHDA; CDR2 reads SQIVND (reference sequence). CDR3 amino acids: CASSIVAGMNAEAFF. For the CDR3, the DNA is TGTGCCAGTAGTATAGTAGCAGGGATGAACGCTGAAGCTTTCTTT.

The chain is built from TRBV5-1 and TRBJ2-7; either TRBD1 or TRBD2 may supply D (5 bases each). Germline V lookup: CDR1 SGHRS, CDR2 YFSETQ. This CDR3 comprises 13 residues. Trimming left V 4 bases short and J 4 bases short, with 12 bases between. Here the CDR3 DNA reads TGCGCCAGCAGCGCCGGGGACGTTTACGAGCAGTACTTC. It specifies CASSAGDVYEQYF. Using reference TRBV5-1 and TRBJ2-7 for the parts outside the CDR3, the full variable domain is KAGVTQTPRYLIKTRGQQVTLSCSPISGHRSVSWYQQTPGQGLQFLFEYFSETQRNKGNFPGRFSGRQFSNSRSEMNVSTLELGDSALYLCASSAGDVYEQYFGPGTRLTVT.

This chain joins TRBV29-1 and TRBJ2-1; 7 nucleotides line up with TRBD2. V lost 6 bases and J lost 5; bases outside the gene matches: 7. Germline assignment: CDR1 SQVTM and CDR2 ANQGSEA. There are 13 residues in the CDR3. CDR3 DNA sequence: TGCAGCGTCGGACTAGTTAGAGACAATGAGCAGTTCTTC. Translation gives CSVGLVRDNEQFF.

This clone occurred a few times. This sequence joins TRBV5-6 and TRBJ2-3, with unresolved D. Germline CDR1 SGHDT, CDR2 YYEEEE. The CDR3 sequence is 13 residues long. V was pared by 5 bases and J by 10 bases, with 17 bases between. The CDR3, as DNA: TGTGCCAGCAGAACTGAAATCGAGAATGCGCAGTATTTT. Residues: CASRTEIENAQYF.

This sequence joins TRBV6-5 and TRBJ1-2; D is uncertain. Germline loops: CDR1 MNHEY, CDR2 SVGAGI. With 0 bases removed from V and 0 bases from J, the gap between germline ends came to 8 bases. The CDR3 spans 15 residues. CDR3 DNA sequence: TGTGCCAGCAGTTACTCGAGGGCAGCTAACTATGGCTACACCTTC. This codes for CASSYSRAANYGYTF.

This chain joins TRBV25-1 and TRBJ2-6; D gene unclear. V gave up 5 bases and J gave up 2 bases, with 4 bases separating them. Germline values: CDR1 MGHDK, CDR2 SYGVNS. The CDR3 is made up of 13 amino acids. The CDR3 reads CASSPPGANVLTF. CDR3 nucleotides: TGTGCCAGCAGTCCCCCTGGGGCCAACGTCCTGACTTTC.